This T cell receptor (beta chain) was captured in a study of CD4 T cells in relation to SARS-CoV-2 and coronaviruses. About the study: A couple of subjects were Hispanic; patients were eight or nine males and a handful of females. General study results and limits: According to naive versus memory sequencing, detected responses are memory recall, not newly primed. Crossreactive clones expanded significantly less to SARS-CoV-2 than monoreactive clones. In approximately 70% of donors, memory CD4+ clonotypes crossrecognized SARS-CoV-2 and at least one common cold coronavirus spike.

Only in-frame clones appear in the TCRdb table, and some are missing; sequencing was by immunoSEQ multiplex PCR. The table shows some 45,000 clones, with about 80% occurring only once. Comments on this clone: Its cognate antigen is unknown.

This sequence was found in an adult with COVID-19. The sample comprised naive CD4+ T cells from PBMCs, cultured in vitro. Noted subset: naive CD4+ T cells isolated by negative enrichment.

The CDR3 nucleotides are TGTGCCAGCAGCGAAAAAAAGACAGGAGATAATGAAAAACTGTTTTTT. It codes for CASSEKKTGDNEKLFF. The V gene is TRBV5-4, the J gene TRBJ1-4; weak D call: TRBD1 (6 bases). This CDR3 has 16 residues. Germline values: CDR1 SGHNT, CDR2 YYREEE (reference sequence). V was clipped by 4 bases and J by 4 bases, with 17 bases between them.